One sample yielded the 8 T cell receptor beta chains listed below, sequenced in a study of T-cell memory formation after mild COVID-19. MiXCR, applied by TCRdb to the 5' RACE reads, yields one record per CDR3 protein. The sample carries a few hundred thousand distinct CDR3 sequences, 15% to 20% recorded once. Material: PBMCs or a T cell subset sorted from them (not recorded which). The source of these receptors is a man younger than 35 who had mild COVID-19 (a few samples of this study predate the infection). Cell type and time point are not known.

DNA of the CDR3: TGTGCCAGCAGTGTTGGGACAGGGGACGAGACCCAGTACTTC. Translation gives CASSVGTGDETQYF. The chain recombines TRBV2 with TRBJ2-5; 10 positions agree with TRBD1. This CDR3 contains 14 residues. V shed 4 bases, J shed 5 bases, and the junction held 4 bases outside the gene matches. CDR1 SNHLY and CDR2 FYNNEI come from the germline V gene.

There are many counts of this clonotype. The chain recombines TRBV6-5 with TRBJ2-1, with D perhaps being TRBD1 or TRBD2 (5 bases each). V was trimmed by 2 bases and J by 9 bases, leaving 17 bases between them. The CDR3 is 15 amino acids. The germline V gene encodes CDR1 MNHEY and CDR2 SVGAGI. The CDR3 bases are TGTGCCAGCAGTTACGCGGCCTTAGGGACGGGTGAGCAGTTCTTC. This translates into CASSYAALGTGEQFF.

There are a few counts of this clonotype. V is TRBV10-3 and J is TRBJ2-5; no reliable D call. The CDR3 totals 14 residues. Per the germline V gene, CDR1 is ENHRY and CDR2 is SYGVKD. The V end was cut by 0 bases, the J end by 1 base, with 6 bases between. CDR3 DNA sequence: TGTGCCATCAGTGAGTCGGGTGGCCAAGAGACCCAGTACTTC. It is translated as CAISESGGQETQYF.

The sample holds many counts of this clonotype. The gene calls are TRBV4-1 and TRBJ2-2, with D hard to call. The germline V gene encodes CDR1 MGHRA and CDR2 YSYEKL. V was cut by 1 base and J by 6 bases, with 12 bases left in between. This CDR3 is built from 15 residues. The DNA of the CDR3 is TGCGCCAGCAGCCAAGGGTTCAGGATGCCCGGGGAGCTGTTTTTT. Amino acid sequence: CASSQGFRMPGELFF.

This clonotype was picked up a small number of times. The chain carries TRBV7-2 and TRBJ1-1, with D tentatively TRBD1 (5 bases). This CDR3 region has 14 residues. Germline CDR1 and CDR2: SGHTA and FQGNSA. V lost 7 bases and J 1 base, leaving 13 bases between the germline ends. The chain's CDR3 is CASNRGGTNTEAFF. CDR3 nucleotide sequence: TGTGCCAGCAACCGAGGAGGGACGAACACTGAAGCTTTCTTT. The full variable domain, rest sourced from reference TRBV7-2 and TRBJ1-1, is GAGVSQSPSNKVTEKGKDVELRCDPISGHTALYWYRQSLGQGLEFLIYFQGNSAPDKSGLPSDRFSAERTGGSVSTLTIQRTQQEDSAVYLCASNRGGTNTEAFFGQGTRLTVV.

This clonotype was counted a few times. This sequence joins TRBV19 and TRBJ1-2; 8 positions match TRBD1. The V segment lost 4 bases and the J segment 7 bases; nucleotides outside the gene matches: 8. The CDR3 has 14 amino acids. Germline CDR1 LNHDA, CDR2 SQIVND (reference sequence). This CDR3 is CASSKDRVAGGYTF. As DNA, the CDR3 is TGTGCCAGTAGTAAGGACAGGGTTGCTGGTGGCTACACCTTC.

At least ten counts were recorded for this clonotype. The V and J genes are TRBV4-3 and TRBJ1-6; D remains ambiguous. The ends were cut back, 0 bases at V and 14 bases at J, with 14 bases in the middle. The CDR3 contains 14 residues. Germline CDR1 and CDR2: LGHNA and YSLEER. The CDR3 is CASSQDRKGPSLHF. CDR3 nucleotides: TGCGCCAGCAGCCAAGATCGAAAGGGTCCATCCCTCCACTTT.

This clonotype has just a few counts. The rearrangement joins TRBV2 to TRBJ1-5; a weak D match, TRBD1 (5 bases). The V gene's germline CDR1 is SNHLY and CDR2 FYNNEI. The V gene lost 1 base and the J gene lost 2 bases, with 12 bases spanning the gap. The CDR3 runs 16 residues. The CDR3 spells CASSEGLGGRNQPQHF. The CDR3 coding sequence is TGTGCCAGCAGTGAAGGCTTGGGGGGACGCAATCAGCCCCAGCATTTT.